Below, one TCR beta chain is given with its context. No antigen is known for it. This record belongs to a study of vaccination and CD4 T cells after COVID-19. At the level of the study: Median time from COVID diagnosis to post-COVID sampling was 101 days (35 to 161). Stimulation used overlapping spike peptides from SARS-CoV-2, HCoV-NL63, HCoV-OC43 and HCoV-229E.

With the Oncomine TCR Beta short-read assay, DNA from cultured CD4+ T cells was sequenced. Using the QIAamp micro DNA kit, genomic DNA was extracted from the CD4+ T cells that had been cultured. TCRdb independently ran MiXCR on the PCR reads; one entry per CDR3 protein. The sample shows about 18,000 distinct CDR3 sequences, approximately 56% of them seen only once. Treatment defined: approximately 11-day PBMC culture with coronavirus spike peptide pools or control peptides (ViraFEST assay). Per well, approximately 2 million PBMCs were cultured in the presence of approximately 10 IU/ml IL-2 and 10 ug/ml peptide pools. The CDR3 spans 13 residues. V was cut by 2 bases and J by 7 bases, with 11 bases left in between. Germline CDR1 reads SGHTA; CDR2 reads FQGNSA.

The sequence was obtained from a human donor who had recovered from COVID-19. Sequencing used CD4+ T cells from blood, cultured in vitro, obtained before SARS-CoV-2 vaccination. The V and J genes are TRBV7-2 and TRBJ1-1; D possibly corresponds to TRBD1 (6 bases). The CDR3 coding sequence is TGTGCCAGCAGCTTACCCCAGGGGATTGAAGCTTTCTTT. The encoded protein is CASSLPQGIEAFF.